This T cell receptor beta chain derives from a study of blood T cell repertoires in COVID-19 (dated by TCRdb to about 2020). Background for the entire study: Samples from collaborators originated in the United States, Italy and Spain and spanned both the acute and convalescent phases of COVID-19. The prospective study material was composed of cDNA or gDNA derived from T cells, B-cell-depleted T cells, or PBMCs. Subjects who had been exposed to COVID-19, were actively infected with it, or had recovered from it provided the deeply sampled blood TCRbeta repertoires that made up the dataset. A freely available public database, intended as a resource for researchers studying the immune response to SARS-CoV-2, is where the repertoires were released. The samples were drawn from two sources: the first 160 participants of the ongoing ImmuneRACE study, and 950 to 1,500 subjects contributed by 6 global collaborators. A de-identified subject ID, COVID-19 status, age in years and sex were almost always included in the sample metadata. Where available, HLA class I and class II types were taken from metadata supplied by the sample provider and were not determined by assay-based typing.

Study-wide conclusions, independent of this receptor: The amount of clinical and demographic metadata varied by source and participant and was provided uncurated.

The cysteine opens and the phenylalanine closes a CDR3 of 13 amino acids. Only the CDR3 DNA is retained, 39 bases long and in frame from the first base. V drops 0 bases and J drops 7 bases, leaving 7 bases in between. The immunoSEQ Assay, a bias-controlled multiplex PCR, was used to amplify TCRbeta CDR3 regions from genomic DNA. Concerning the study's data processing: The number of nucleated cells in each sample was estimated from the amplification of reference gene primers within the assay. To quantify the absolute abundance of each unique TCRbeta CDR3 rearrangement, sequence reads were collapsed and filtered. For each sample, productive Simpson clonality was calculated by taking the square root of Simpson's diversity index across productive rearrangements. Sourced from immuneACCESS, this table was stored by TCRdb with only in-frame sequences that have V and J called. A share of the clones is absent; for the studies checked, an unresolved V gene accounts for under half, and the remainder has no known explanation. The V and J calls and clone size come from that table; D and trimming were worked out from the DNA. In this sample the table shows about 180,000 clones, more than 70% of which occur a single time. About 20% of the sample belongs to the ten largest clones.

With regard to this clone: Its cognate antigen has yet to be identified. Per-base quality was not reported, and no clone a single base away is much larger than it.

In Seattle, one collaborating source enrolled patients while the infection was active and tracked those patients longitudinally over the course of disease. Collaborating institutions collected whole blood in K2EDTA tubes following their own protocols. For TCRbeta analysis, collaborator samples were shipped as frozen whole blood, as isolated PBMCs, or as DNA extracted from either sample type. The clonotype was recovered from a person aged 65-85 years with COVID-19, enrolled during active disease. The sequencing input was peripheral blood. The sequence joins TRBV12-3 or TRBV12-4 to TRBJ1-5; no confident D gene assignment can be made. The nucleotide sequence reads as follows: TGTGCCAGCAGTTTAGCGCGCTCACAGCCCCAGCATTTT. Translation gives CASSLARSQPQHF.